Below, 19 T cell receptor beta chains from the same sample are listed, as sequenced in a study of blood T cells in healthy people across ages. A J-beta primer mix and a sample-barcoded 5' primer were used in a second PCR of roughly 6 to 11 cycles. TCRdb redid the calling of the 5' RACE reads with MiXCR, one entry per CDR3 protein. The profile shows 500,000 to 650,000 distinct CDR3 sequences, around a quarter of them singletons. These data are also associated with another study on T cells of mothers and their children.

Material for sequencing was blood. The receptors were gathered from a boy younger than 10 in good health.

This clonotype showed up many times. The chain combines TRBV20-1 with TRBJ2-1; TRBD1 might be the D (8 bases). From germline, CDR1 is DFQATT and CDR2 SNEGSKA (reference sequence). The V end was cut by 0 bases, the J end by 7 bases, with 19 bases between. This CDR3 spans 16 amino acids. The CDR3 region is CSARDATGEGINEQFF. CDR3 in DNA: TGCAGTGCTAGAGATGCGACAGGGGAGGGTATTAATGAGCAGTTCTTC.

This clonotype was counted between two and nine times. The chain links TRBV25-1 to TRBJ2-1; 8 bases align to TRBD2. Germline V lookup: CDR1 MGHDK, CDR2 SYGVNS. The CDR3 runs 16 residues. V lost 5 bases, J lost 0 bases, and 6 bases stayed unmatched. The CDR3, as DNA: TGTGCCAGCAGTCGCCTAGCGGGCTCCTCCTACAATGAGCAGTTCTTC. It specifies CASSRLAGSSYNEQFF.

This clonotype was recorded only once. The V gene is TRBV7-9, the J gene TRBJ2-2; 7 positions match TRBD1. V dropped 5 bases and J dropped 1; count of bases not matched to a gene: 13. Germline values: CDR1 SEHNR, CDR2 FQNEAQ (reference sequence). The CDR3 length is 18 residues. CDR3 sequence reads: CASSRFPPGTVNTGELFF. CDR3 nucleotide sequence: TGTGCCAGCAGCCGCTTTCCCCCCGGGACAGTGAACACCGGGGAGCTGTTTTTT.

This clonotype has a handful of counts. The rearrangement links TRBV7-6 to TRBJ2-1; D possibly corresponds to TRBD1 (6 bases). Looked up from germline, CDR1 is SGHVS and CDR2 is FNYEAQ. The CDR3 sequence is 14 residues long. Trimming cost V 4 bases and J 7 bases, with 14 bases left between them. This CDR3 is CASSYKDSSNEQFF. Here the CDR3 DNA reads TGTGCCAGCAGCTATAAGGACAGTTCTAATGAGCAGTTCTTC.

J is TRBJ2-2 and V is TRBV9; 9 nucleotides agree with TRBD1. V trimming: 4 bases; J trimming: 5 bases; junction bases outside the gene matches: 6. The CDR3 loop spans 15 amino acids. Germline V gene sequence: CDR1 SGDLS, CDR2 YYNGEE. The chain's CDR3 is CASSTGQGRTGELFF. The DNA for the CDR3 is TGTGCCAGCAGCACCGGACAGGGGAGGACCGGGGAGCTGTTTTTT.

This clonotype was found many times. The rearrangement joins TRBV9 to TRBJ2-5, with TRBD2 matching 8 bases. Trimming took 2 bases from V and 4 from J; bases not matched to a gene: 1. CDR1 and CDR2 from the germline V gene are SGDLS and YYNGEE. The CDR3 runs to 13 residues. CDR3 coding DNA: TGTGCCAGCAGCGTGGCGGGGGGAGAGACCCAGTACTTC. It translates to CASSVAGGETQYF. Combining the CDR3 with reference TRBV9 and TRBJ2-5 gives the whole variable domain DSGVTQTPKHLITATGQRVTLRCSPRSGDLSVYWYQQSLDQGLQFLIQYYNGEERAKGNILERFSAQQFPDLHSELNLSSLELGDSALYFCASSVAGGETQYFGPGTRLLVL.

This chain joins TRBV29-1 and TRBJ2-7; 8 nucleotides line up with TRBD1. J gave up 0 bases and V 3 bases, and 4 bases lay outside the gene matches. The CDR3 has 14 amino acids. The V gene's germline CDR1 is SQVTM and CDR2 ANQGSEA. CDR3 nucleotides: TGCAGCGTTGAGTGGACAGGGAGCTCCTACGAGCAGTACTTC. Its protein is CSVEWTGSSYEQYF.

This chain joins TRBV7-6 and TRBJ2-1; D is undetermined. Germline loops: CDR1 SGHVS, CDR2 FNYEAQ. CDR3 length: 15 residues. V gave up 5 bases and J gave up 4 bases, with 15 bases separating them. The chain's CDR3 is CASSTRRMQYNEQFF. The CDR3 DNA sequence: TGTGCCAGCAGCACCCGGCGGATGCAGTACAATGAGCAGTTCTTC.

This clonotype was detected many times. This sequence joins TRBV7-8 and TRBJ2-3; D is perhaps TRBD2 (5 bases). V lost 1 base and J lost 0, with 11 bases in between. This CDR3 is 16 amino acids long. CDR1 and CDR2 (germline): SGHVS, FQNEAQ. The CDR3 region is CASSLGSGPSTDTQYF. DNA of the CDR3: TGTGCCAGCAGCTTAGGCAGCGGCCCTAGCACAGATACGCAGTATTTT.

Only a few counts were recorded for this clonotype. This chain links TRBV28 with TRBJ2-5; D is unclear. The V end lost 6 bases, the J end lost 5 bases, and 13 bases lay between the germline ends. Looked up from germline, CDR1 is MDHEN and CDR2 is SYDVKM. The CDR3 is 13 amino acids. CDR3 nucleotides: TGTGCCAGCAGCCACCTACTCGGGGAGACCCAGTACTTC. This codes for CASSHLLGETQYF.

The chain links TRBV7-9 to TRBJ2-3, with D hard to call. This CDR3 comprises 16 residues. The germline V and J ends were trimmed by 1 base and 2 bases, with 13 bases remaining between them. Germline V gene lookup returns CDR1 SEHNR and CDR2 FQNEAQ (reference sequence). Here the CDR3 DNA reads TGTGCCAGCAGCTTAGTACTCTTCGCCCCCACAGATACGCAGTATTTT. Translated, it gives CASSLVLFAPTDTQYF.

CDR3 sequence: CASSDALAALPEQFF. The CDR3 DNA is TGTGCCAGCAGTGACGCACTAGCGGCCTTGCCCGAGCAGTTCTTC. The rearrangement joins TRBV6-4 to TRBJ2-1; 8 bases agree with TRBD2. Germline CDR1 reads MRHNA; CDR2 reads SNTAGT. CDR3 length: 15 residues. Trimming at V came to 2 bases and at J to 10 bases, leaving 10 bases not matched to a gene.

The table lists this clonotype with a few counts. J is TRBJ1-3 and V is TRBV6-1; D is ambiguous. Trimming took off 1 base at V and 8 bases at J, with 18 bases between the two ends. Looked up from germline, CDR1 is MNHNS and CDR2 is SASEGT. The CDR3 has 16 amino acids. CDR3 sequence reads: CASSEEFRRAVDTIYF. The CDR3 nucleotides are TGTGCCAGCAGTGAAGAGTTCCGGCGGGCGGTGGACACCATATATTTT.

This chain joins TRBV12-3 or TRBV12-4 and TRBJ2-2, with D tentatively TRBD1 (5 bases). The CDR3 sequence is 15 residues long. Trimming cost V 6 bases and J 0 bases, with 11 bases left between them. The CDR3 here is CASSWTSANTGELFF. The DNA for the CDR3 is TGTGCCAGCAGCTGGACATCCGCGAACACCGGGGAGCTGTTTTTT.

CDR3 sequence: CASSLANRGTAYGYTF. CDR3 coding DNA: TGCGCCAGCAGCTTGGCCAACAGGGGAACGGCCTATGGCTACACCTTC. This chain links TRBV5-1 with TRBJ1-2, with 7 bases matching TRBD1. The germline V gene has CDR1 SGHRS and CDR2 YFSETQ. V lost 0 bases, J lost 4 bases, and 9 bases stayed unmatched. The CDR3 consists of 16 residues.

The rearrangement joins TRBV4-3 to TRBJ2-1, with D possibly being TRBD1 or TRBD2 (6 bases each). The DNA end lines up better with TRBJ2-7; the J call may be wrong. Germline loops: CDR1 LGHNA, CDR2 YSLEER. This CDR3 region has 15 residues. CDR3 sequence (DNA): TGCGCCAGCAGCCAAGAAGTTGGAGGGGGCTACGAGCAGTACTTC. Protein: CASSQEVGGGYEQYF.

The rearrangement uses TRBV6-2 or TRBV6-3 and TRBJ2-6, with D unclear. With 4 bases removed from V and 4 bases from J, the gap between germline ends came to 8 bases. Germline CDR1 MNHEY, CDR2 SVGEGT. The CDR3 runs to 14 residues. The CDR3 loop reads CASSSARGANVLTF. The CDR3 nucleotides are TGTGCCAGCAGTTCTGCAAGGGGGGCCAACGTCCTGACTTTC.

The chain combines TRBV9 with TRBJ2-7, with 8 bases lining up with TRBD1. After removal of 0 bases from V and 6 bases from J, the junction contained 11 bases not matched to a gene. This CDR3 contains 16 residues. Germline assignment: CDR1 SGDLS and CDR2 YYNGEE. CDR3 coding DNA: TGTGCCAGCAGCGTAGGACCCAGGGGGCCAGGGTCCGAGCAGTACTTC. This sequence encodes CASSVGPRGPGSEQYF.

The J gene is TRBJ2-1, the V gene TRBV5-6; D is perhaps TRBD2 (5 bases). Germline loops: CDR1 SGHDT, CDR2 YYEEEE. V was trimmed by 2 bases and J by 4 bases, leaving 13 bases between them. There are 15 residues in the CDR3. The chain's CDR3 is CASSLEGVRYNEQFF. In DNA, the CDR3 is TGTGCCAGCAGCTTAGAGGGAGTCAGGTACAATGAGCAGTTCTTC. Full variable domain (outside the CDR3, taken from reference TRBV5-6 and TRBJ2-1): DAGVTQSPTHLIKTRGQQVTLRCSPKSGHDTVSWYQQALGQGPQFIFQYYEEEERQRGNFPDRFSGHQFPNYSSELNVNALLLGDSALYLCASSLEGVRYNEQFFGPGTRLTVL.